This entry lists 24 T cell receptor beta chains sequenced from one sample in a study of early T cells in non-severe SARS-CoV-2 infection. From the 5' RACE reads, TCRdb called clonotypes with MiXCR, one entry per CDR3 protein. The repertoire includes about 42,000 distinct CDR3 sequences, around 7% of them detected once, and approximately 5% sits in the top ten. The sample was whole blood. The receptors shown here come from an adult who was a healthcare worker with PCR-confirmed SARS-CoV-2 infection or an uninfected control (not recorded which).

Only a few counts were recorded for this clonotype. The chain couples TRBV6-2 or TRBV6-3 to TRBJ2-2, with D unresolved. From germline, CDR1 is MNHEY and CDR2 SVGEGT. V lost 5 bases, J lost 4 bases, and 11 bases lay in between. The CDR3 covers 14 residues. CDR3 DNA: TGTGCCAGCAGTCCTAGAATGGGCACCGGGGAGCTGTTTTTT. The encoded protein is CASSPRMGTGELFF.

This rearrangement joins TRBV6-2 or TRBV6-3 to TRBJ2-7, with D unclear. V dropped 6 bases and J dropped 0 bases, with 12 bases sitting between them. CDR1 and CDR2 (germline): MNHEY, SVGEGT. This CDR3 is 14 amino acids long. DNA for the CDR3: TGTGCCAGCAGATCTATAGTAGCCTCCTACGAGCAGTACTTC. Encoded protein: CASRSIVASYEQYF.

This chain connects TRBV20-1 to TRBJ1-1, with D unclear. CDR3 length: 13 residues. Germline-derived CDR1 and CDR2 are DFQATT and SNEGSKA (reference sequence). V lost 1 base to trimming and J lost 10 bases, with 16 bases between them. In nucleotides, the CDR3 is TGCAGTGCTAGAGGAGCCGGCCGCCTTGTAGCTTTCTTT. It translates to CSARGAGRLVAFF.

This clonotype was observed a few times. The chain is built from TRBV15 and TRBJ1-4; 9 positions agree with TRBD1. The CDR3 has 14 residues. The V gene end was trimmed by 6 bases and the J gene end by 8 bases; junction bases not matched to a gene: 7. Germline lookup yields CDR1 LNHNV and CDR2 YYDKDF (reference sequence). CDR3: CATRTQGAGEKLFF. The CDR3 DNA is TGTGCCACCAGAACACAGGGGGCAGGGGAAAAACTGTTTTTT.

This clonotype was seen many times. V gene TRBV30 combines with J gene TRBJ1-5; D is ambiguous. Germline CDR1 GTSNPN, CDR2 SVGIG (reference sequence). Trimming pared 2 bases from V and 6 bases from J, leaving 11 bases between. The CDR3 contains 13 residues. The CDR3 DNA is TGTGCCTGGAGTTCCAAAGGGAGTCAGCCCCAGCATTTT. Its translation is CAWSSKGSQPQHF.

This clonotype was counted ten times or more. The rearrangement joins TRBV18 to TRBJ2-3; D remains unclear. V was cut by 4 bases and J by 2 bases, with 10 bases left in between. In germline, CDR1 is KGHSH, CDR2 LQKENI. The CDR3 spans 14 residues. The CDR3: CASSLQMNTDTQYF. The CDR3, as DNA: TGTGCCAGCTCACTCCAAATGAACACAGATACGCAGTATTTT.

This clonotype showed up just a few times. The rearrangement uses TRBV6-6 and TRBJ2-3; D tentatively reads TRBD1 or TRBD2 (6 bases each). CDR3 length equals 12 residues. Per the germline V gene, CDR1 is MNHNY and CDR2 is SVGAGI (reference sequence). Trimming pared 2 bases from V and 14 bases from J, leaving 14 bases between. Here the CDR3 reads CASSYHREVWYF. The CDR3 DNA follows: TGTGCCAGCAGTTACCACAGGGAGGTGTGGTATTTT.

This clonotype was picked up many times. V and J are TRBV5-3 and TRBJ1-1; D uncertain. TRBV5-3 counts as an open reading frame of uncertain function. V was clipped by 4 bases and J by 5 bases, with 18 bases between them. The length of the CDR3 is 15 residues. The CDR3 DNA sequence: TGTGCCAGAAGCCTCCCCCCGCGCCCTGGGACTGAAGCTTTCTTT. Its protein is CARSLPPRPGTEAFF.

This clonotype appeared a few times. The chain carries TRBV4-3 and TRBJ2-7; 9 positions agree with TRBD2. J lost 4 bases, V lost 0 bases, and 10 bases had no gene match. The V gene's germline CDR1 is LGHNA and CDR2 YSLEER. CDR3 size: 17 residues. This chain's CDR3 is CASSQEAPLAGSYEQYF. The CDR3 DNA sequence: TGCGCCAGCAGCCAAGAAGCCCCCCTAGCGGGGAGTTACGAGCAGTACTTC.

The chain is built from TRBV6-1 and TRBJ2-1, with 11 nucleotides matching TRBD1. V lost 5 bases, J lost 1 base, and 1 base stayed unmatched. This CDR3 spans 15 amino acids. Germline CDR1 reads MNHNS; CDR2 reads SASEGT. CDR3 protein: CASSRDRGSYNEQFF. In DNA, the CDR3 is TGTGCCAGCAGTCGGGACAGGGGGTCCTACAATGAGCAGTTCTTC.

This clonotype came up many times. This chain joins TRBV21-1 and TRBJ1-6; the table names TRBD1, a call not compared with the DNA. TRBV21-1 is annotated as a pseudogene. This CDR3 is built from 16 residues. CDR3 protein: CASSNEDRPPNSPLHF. The CDR3 DNA reads as TGTGCCAGCAGCAACGAGGACAGACCACCTAATTCACCCCTCCACTTT.

There are a few counts of this clonotype. In nucleotides, the CDR3 is TGTGCCAGTCAGACCAGGGAGGACACCGGGGAGCTGTTTTTT. This sequence encodes CASQTREDTGELFF. This sequence joins TRBV6-6 and TRBJ2-2; a possible D gene is TRBD2 (6 bases). The CDR3 has 14 amino acids. Between the trimmed V and J ends, which lost 9 bases and 3 bases, there was a span of 14 bases. The germline V gene has CDR1 MNHNY and CDR2 SVGAGI (reference sequence).

The chain has TRBV7-6 and TRBJ2-5; 10 bases map to TRBD1. Germline V gives CDR1 SGHVS, CDR2 FNYEAQ. The CDR3 is made up of 16 amino acids. With 4 bases clipped from V and 0 bases from J, the junction kept 5 bases outside the gene matches. The CDR3 nucleotides read TGTGCCAGCAGCTGGACAGGGGGGGAATACCAAGAGACCCAGTACTTC. Translation gives CASSWTGGEYQETQYF.

The chain recombines TRBV5-4 with TRBJ1-2; 12 bases line up with TRBD1. CDR3 length equals 14 residues. The V gene end was trimmed by 4 bases and the J gene end by 7 bases; junction bases not matched to a gene: 5. Germline CDR1 is SGHNT and CDR2 is YYREEE (reference sequence). In DNA form, the CDR3 reads TGTGCCAGCAGCCCGGGACAGGGGGCGCCTGGCTACACCTTC. Protein sequence: CASSPGQGAPGYTF.

This clonotype occurred many times. This chain connects TRBV6-6 to TRBJ1-5, with TRBD1 matching over 7 bases. The V gene end was trimmed by 7 bases and the J gene end by 5 bases; junction bases not matched to a gene: 8. Germline loops: CDR1 MNHNY, CDR2 SVGAGI (reference sequence). This CDR3 comprises 14 residues. CDR3 amino acids: CASTVTGPDQPQHF. In DNA, the CDR3 is TGTGCCAGCACCGTGACAGGGCCCGATCAGCCCCAGCATTTT.

This clonotype was detected a few times. The chain carries TRBV18 and TRBJ1-6; maybe TRBD1 (6 bases). Germline CDR1 reads KGHSH; CDR2 reads LQKENI. The CDR3 is 16 amino acids. V was cut by 2 bases and J by 7 bases, with 15 bases left in between. The DNA for the CDR3 is TGTGCCAGCTCACCAGTACAGGGCAGAATCAATTCACCCCTCCACTTT. It yields the protein CASSPVQGRINSPLHF. Complete variable domain (other parts from reference TRBV18 and TRBJ1-6): NAGVMQNPRHLVRRRGQEARLRCSPMKGHSHVYWYRQLPEEGLKFMVYLQKENIIDESGMPKERFSAEFPKEGPSILRIQQVVRGDSAAYFCASSPVQGRINSPLHFGNGTRLTVT.

J is TRBJ2-2 and V is TRBV2; TRBD1 matches at 9 bases. Germline CDR1 is SNHLY and CDR2 is FYNNEI. The CDR3 sequence is 14 residues long. Trimming removed 7 bases from V and 3 bases from J; junction bases left unmatched: 3. The CDR3 protein is CASNRDRDTGELFF. The CDR3 nucleotides are TGTGCCAGCAACCGGGACAGGGACACCGGGGAGCTGTTTTTT.

This clonotype showed up many times. This rearrangement joins TRBV3-1 to TRBJ2-7; D is ambiguous. Trimming took off 0 bases at V and 1 base at J, with 4 bases between the two ends. Germline CDR1 reads LGHDT; CDR2 reads YNNKEL (reference sequence). The CDR3 has 13 residues. CDR3 DNA sequence: TGTGCCAGCAGCCAAGATCTTTCCTACGAGCAGTACTTC. This translates into CASSQDLSYEQYF.

The chain combines TRBV6-2 or TRBV6-3 with TRBJ2-3; the match to TRBD2 covers 12 bases. After removal of 0 bases from V and 7 bases from J, the junction contained 11 bases not matched to a gene. This CDR3 has 18 residues. CDR1 MNHEY and CDR2 SVGEGT come from the germline V gene. CDR3 in DNA: TGTGCCAGCAGTTACTCTTCCCTAGCGGGGGGGCCTCGGAATACGCAGTATTTT. Residues: CASSYSSLAGGPRNTQYF.

V and J are TRBV7-2 and TRBJ1-5; D call uncertain. The V and J ends lost 5 bases and 0 bases respectively, with 5 bases between them. This CDR3 is built from 13 residues. From germline, CDR1 is SGHTA and CDR2 FQGNSA. CDR3 loop: CASSRNSNQPQHF. CDR3 sequence (DNA): TGTGCCAGCAGCCGCAATAGCAATCAGCCCCAGCATTTT.

This clonotype was found many times. V gene TRBV5-1 combines with J gene TRBJ1-5, with 9 bases matching TRBD1. Per germline, CDR1 SGHRS and CDR2 YFSETQ. This CDR3 is built from 17 residues. V shed 4 bases, J shed 0 bases, and the junction held 8 bases outside the gene matches. The CDR3 loop is CASSPGTGPNSNQPQHF. Written as DNA, the CDR3 is TGCGCCAGCAGCCCCGGGACAGGGCCTAATAGCAATCAGCCCCAGCATTTT. The whole variable domain, filled in from reference TRBV5-1 and TRBJ1-5, reads KAGVTQTPRYLIKTRGQQVTLSCSPISGHRSVSWYQQTPGQGLQFLFEYFSETQRNKGNFPGRFSGRQFSNSRSEMNVSTLELGDSALYLCASSPGTGPNSNQPQHFGDGTRLSIL.

This clonotype was seen a handful of times. This chain links TRBV7-2 with TRBJ2-7; no definite D call. This CDR3 has 11 residues. Germline V lookup: CDR1 SGHTA, CDR2 FQGNSA. Trimming removed 2 bases from V and 4 bases from J, with 3 bases in between. Here the CDR3 DNA reads TGTGCCAGCAGCTTACTTTACGAGCAGTACTTC. Translated: CASSLLYEQYF.

This clonotype occurred many times. The V and J genes are TRBV7-2 and TRBJ2-7; D gene unclear. This CDR3 is 15 amino acids long. Germline CDR1 SGHTA, CDR2 FQGNSA. The V and J ends lost 5 bases and 3 bases respectively, with 17 bases between them. The CDR3 DNA follows: TGTGCCAGCAGCCAGGCGCAGGCCAGTTACTACGAGCAGTACTTC. It yields the protein CASSQAQASYYEQYF. The full variable domain, its missing parts supplied by reference TRBV7-2 and TRBJ2-7, is GAGVSQSPSNKVTEKGKDVELRCDPISGHTALYWYRQSLGQGLEFLIYFQGNSAPDKSGLPSDRFSAERTGGSVSTLTIQRTQQEDSAVYLCASSQAQASYYEQYFGPGTRLTVT.

A few counts support this clonotype. The V and J genes are TRBV6-2 or TRBV6-3 and TRBJ2-5; tentatively, D is TRBD1 (5 bases). Germline CDR1 and CDR2: MNHEY and SVGEGT. V was cut by 4 bases and J by 1 base, with 7 bases left in between. The CDR3 extends over 13 amino acids. This CDR3 is CASSSQGQETQYF. The CDR3 DNA follows: TGTGCCAGCAGTTCCCAGGGCCAAGAGACCCAGTACTTC.